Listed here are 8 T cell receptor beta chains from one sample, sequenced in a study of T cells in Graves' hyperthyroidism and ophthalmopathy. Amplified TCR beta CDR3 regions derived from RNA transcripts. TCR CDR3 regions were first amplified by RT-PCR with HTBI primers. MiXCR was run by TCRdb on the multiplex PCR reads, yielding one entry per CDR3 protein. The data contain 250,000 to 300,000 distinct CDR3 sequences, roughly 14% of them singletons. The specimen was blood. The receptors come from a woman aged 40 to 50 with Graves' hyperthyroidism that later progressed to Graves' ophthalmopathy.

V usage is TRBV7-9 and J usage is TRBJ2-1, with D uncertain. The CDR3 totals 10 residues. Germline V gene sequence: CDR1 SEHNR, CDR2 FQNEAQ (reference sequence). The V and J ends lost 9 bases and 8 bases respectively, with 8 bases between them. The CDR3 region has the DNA TGTGCCAGTAACGGCCATGAGCAGTTCTTC. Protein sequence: CASNGHEQFF.

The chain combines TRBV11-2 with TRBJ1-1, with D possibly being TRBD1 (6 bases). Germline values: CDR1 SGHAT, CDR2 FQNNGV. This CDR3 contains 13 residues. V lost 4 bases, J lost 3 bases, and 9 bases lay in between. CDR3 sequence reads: CASSSGQHTEAFF. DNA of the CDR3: TGTGCCAGCAGCTCAGGACAGCACACTGAAGCTTTCTTT.

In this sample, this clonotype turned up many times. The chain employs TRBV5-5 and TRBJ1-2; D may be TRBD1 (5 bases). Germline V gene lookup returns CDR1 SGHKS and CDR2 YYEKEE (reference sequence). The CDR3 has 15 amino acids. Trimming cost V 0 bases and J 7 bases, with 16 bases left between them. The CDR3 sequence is CASSLGSGLGGGYTF. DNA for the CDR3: TGTGCCAGCAGCTTGGGGTCAGGGCTGGGTGGTGGCTACACCTTC.

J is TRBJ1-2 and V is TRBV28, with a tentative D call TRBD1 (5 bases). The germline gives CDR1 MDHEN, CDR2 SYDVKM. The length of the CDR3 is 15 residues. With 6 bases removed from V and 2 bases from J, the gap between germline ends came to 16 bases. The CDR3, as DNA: TGTGCCAGCAGATCCAACAGGTTTCGGAACTATGGCTACACCTTC. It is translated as CASRSNRFRNYGYTF.

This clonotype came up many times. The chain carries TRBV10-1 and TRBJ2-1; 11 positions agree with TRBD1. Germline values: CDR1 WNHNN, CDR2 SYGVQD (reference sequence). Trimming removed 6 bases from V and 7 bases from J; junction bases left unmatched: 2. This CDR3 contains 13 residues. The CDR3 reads CASRGQGGNEQFF. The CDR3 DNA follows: TGCGCCAGCAGGGGACAGGGGGGAAATGAGCAGTTCTTC.

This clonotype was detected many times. CDR3 coding DNA: TGTGCCAGCAGTCGGCGGGGGGCTAACTATGGCTACACCTTC. This codes for CASSRRGANYGYTF. V and J are TRBV6-1 and TRBJ1-2; D is possibly TRBD1 (5 bases). The V end was cut by 5 bases, the J end by 0 bases, with 10 bases between. The CDR3 covers 14 residues. Germline V gene lookup returns CDR1 MNHNS and CDR2 SASEGT.

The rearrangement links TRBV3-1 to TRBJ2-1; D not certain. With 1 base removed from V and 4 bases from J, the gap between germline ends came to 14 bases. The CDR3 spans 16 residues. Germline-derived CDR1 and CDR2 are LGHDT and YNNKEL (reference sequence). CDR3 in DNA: TGTGCCAGCAGCCAAGCTCAAGAGTATTGGTACAATGAGCAGTTCTTC. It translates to CASSQAQEYWYNEQFF.

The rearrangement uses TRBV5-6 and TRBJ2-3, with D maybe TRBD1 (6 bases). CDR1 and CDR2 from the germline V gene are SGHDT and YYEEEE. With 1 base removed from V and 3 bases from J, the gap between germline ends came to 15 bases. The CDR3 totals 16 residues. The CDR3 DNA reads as TGTGCCAGCAGCTTGAATGGGTTAGGACAGACAGATACGCAGTATTTT. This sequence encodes CASSLNGLGQTDTQYF.